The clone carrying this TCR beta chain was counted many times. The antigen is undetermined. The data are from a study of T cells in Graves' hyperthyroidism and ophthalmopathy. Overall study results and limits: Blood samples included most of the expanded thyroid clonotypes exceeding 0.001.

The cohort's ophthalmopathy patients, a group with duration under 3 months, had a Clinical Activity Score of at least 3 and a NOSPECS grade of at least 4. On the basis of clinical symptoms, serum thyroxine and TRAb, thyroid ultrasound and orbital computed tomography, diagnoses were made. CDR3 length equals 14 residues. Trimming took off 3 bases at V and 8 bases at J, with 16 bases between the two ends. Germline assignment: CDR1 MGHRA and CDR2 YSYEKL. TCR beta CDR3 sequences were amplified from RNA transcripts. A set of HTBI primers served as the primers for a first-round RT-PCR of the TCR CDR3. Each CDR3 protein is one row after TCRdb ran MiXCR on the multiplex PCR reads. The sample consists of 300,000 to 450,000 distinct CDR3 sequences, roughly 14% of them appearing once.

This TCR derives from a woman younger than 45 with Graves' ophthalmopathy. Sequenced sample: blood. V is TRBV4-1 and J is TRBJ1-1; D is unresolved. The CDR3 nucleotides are TGCGCCAGCAGCCAGATGACCCCGGGTCCAGAAGCTTTCTTT. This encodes CASSQMTPGPEAFF.